A single T cell receptor (beta chain) is shown here with its context. Germline CDR1 is MNHNS and CDR2 is SASEGT. The length of the CDR3 is 14 residues. With 3 bases removed from V and 6 bases from J, the gap between germline ends came to 14 bases. This sample is drawn from a study of OX40 agonist ivuxolimab in advanced cancers. Data came from immunoSEQ multiplex PCR; TCRdb stores just in-frame clones and leaves some out. The sample has about 70,000 clones, less than 90% seen once. Here the sequenced sample was CD4+ or CD8+ T cells sorted from blood, taken in a trial of the OX40 agonist ivuxolimab. The V call is TRBV6-1, the J call TRBJ1-2, with D maybe TRBD1 (5 bases). The receptor comes from an adult with an advanced solid tumor such as melanoma, head and neck, liver or kidney cancer. This chain's CDR3 is CASSDEQGINGYTF. CDR3 in DNA: TGTGCCAGCAGTGACGAGCAGGGAATTAATGGCTACACCTTC.